This entry lists 29 T cell receptor beta chains sequenced from one sample in a study of blood T cell repertoires in COVID-19. Clones were sequenced by immunoSEQ multiplex PCR, and TCRdb holds only the in-frame ones, with some missing. The sample records 200,000 to 300,000 clones, about nine tenths being singletons. The sequenced sample was peripheral blood. The receptors were gathered from a man in his 60s with acute or convalescent COVID-19.

This clone turned up a few times. The chain has TRBV10-3 and TRBJ2-3, with D tentatively TRBD1 (7 bases). V was trimmed by 6 bases and J by 0 bases, leaving 19 bases between them. The CDR3 runs 17 residues. Per germline, CDR1 ENHRY and CDR2 SYGVKD. In DNA form, the CDR3 reads TGTGCCATCAGGGAGGGACAGCCTCTCAGGAGCACAGATACGCAGTATTTT. It specifies CAIREGQPLRSTDTQYF.

The gene calls are TRBV10-1 and TRBJ2-1, with TRBD2 matching 15 bases. V trimming: 6 bases; J trimming: 9 bases; junction bases outside the gene matches: 6. Germline V gene data show CDR1 as WNHNN and CDR2 as SYGVQD (reference sequence). The CDR3 extends over 15 amino acids. The CDR3, as DNA: TGCGCCAGCAGAGGGACTAGCGGGAGGCAGGTTGAGCAGTTCTTC. It translates to CASRGTSGRQVEQFF.

The CDR3 loop reads CAISQGLAGLTRVGETQYF. CDR3 sequence (DNA): TGTGCCATCAGCCAAGGACTAGCGGGATTAACCCGAGTGGGGGAGACCCAGTACTTC. The rearrangement links TRBV10-3 to TRBJ2-5; 12 bases map to TRBD2. This CDR3 is 19 amino acids long. V was pared by 6 bases and J by 5 bases, with 19 bases of the junction left unmatched. Germline V gene lookup returns CDR1 ENHRY and CDR2 SYGVKD.

In DNA, the CDR3 is TGTGCCAGCAGTTATACGCCCACAGGAGACTATGGCTACACCTTC. It is translated as CASSYTPTGDYGYTF. The chain uses TRBV27 and TRBJ1-2; possible D gene TRBD1, 5 bases. CDR3 size: 15 residues. The V gene's germline CDR1 is MNHEY and CDR2 SMNVEV (reference sequence). V lost 4 bases and J lost 3, with 15 bases in between.

J is TRBJ2-3 and V is TRBV3-1 (or the pseudogene TRBV3-2); 7 bases map to TRBD2. The CDR3 length is 17 residues. The V gene end was trimmed by 0 bases and the J gene end by 3 bases; junction bases not matched to a gene: 9. Looked up from germline, CDR1 is LGHDT and CDR2 is YNNKEL (reference sequence). The CDR3 is CASSQEALAAITDTQYF. The CDR3 DNA is TGTGCCAGCAGCCAAGAGGCGCTAGCGGCGATTACAGATACGCAGTATTTT.

The J gene is TRBJ2-5, the V gene TRBV2; no clear D gene. V gave up 1 base and J gave up 3 bases, with 9 bases separating them. Germline values: CDR1 SNHLY, CDR2 FYNNEI. The CDR3 is made up of 14 amino acids. The CDR3 region is CASSEVHTKETQYF. CDR3 in DNA: TGTGCCAGCAGTGAAGTTCACACTAAAGAGACCCAGTACTTC.

The chain links TRBV7-2 to TRBJ2-1, with 9 positions matching TRBD2. The CDR3 length is 16 residues. CDR1 is SGHTA and CDR2 is FQGNSA in the germline V gene. The V and J ends lost 5 bases and 6 bases, in that order; junction bases with no gene match: 11. In DNA, the CDR3 is TGTGCCAGCAGCCTAGATCAATTAGCGGGGGCCAATGAGCAGTTCTTC. It translates to CASSLDQLAGANEQFF.

The gene calls are TRBV6-5 and TRBJ1-1, with 7 bases fitting TRBD1. V dropped 6 bases and J dropped 3; count of bases not matched to a gene: 4. Germline CDR1 is MNHEY and CDR2 is SVGAGI. The CDR3 sequence is 13 residues long. As DNA, the CDR3 is TGTGCCAGCAGCGTCGACAGGGACACTGAAGCTTTCTTT. It translates to CASSVDRDTEAFF.

This clone was counted between two and nine times. The chain uses TRBV28 and TRBJ1-3; 7 nucleotides match TRBD1. Germline V gene data show CDR1 as MDHEN and CDR2 as SYDVKM. V lost 2 bases, J lost 7 bases, and 2 bases stayed unmatched. This CDR3 is built from 13 residues. The CDR3 nucleotides read TGTGCCAGCAGTTTACCCAGGGGGAACACCATATATTTT. The encoded protein is CASSLPRGNTIYF.

The V and J genes are TRBV19 and TRBJ2-1; 9 bases are a match to TRBD2. CDR3 length equals 13 residues. V shed 10 bases and J 5 bases; nucleotides not matched to a gene: 6. The germline V gene has CDR1 LNHDA and CDR2 SQIVND (reference sequence). CDR3 in DNA: TGTGCCACTCAGCGGGAGGAACACAATGAGCAGTTCTTC. Its translation: CATQREEHNEQFF.

The chain joins TRBV13 to TRBJ1-3, with no clear D. Trimming pared 5 bases from V and 0 bases from J, leaving 11 bases between. Germline V CDR1 and CDR2: PRHDT, FYEKMQ (reference sequence). The CDR3 spans 15 residues. CDR3 protein: CASSAHRNSGNTIYF. In nucleotides, the CDR3 is TGTGCCAGCAGCGCCCACAGAAACTCTGGAAACACCATATATTTT.

The CDR3 coding sequence is TGTGCCAGCAGTAAGGAGGCTGCGGGTGAAGCTTTCTTT. This sequence encodes CASSKEAAGEAFF. The V gene is TRBV27, the J gene TRBJ1-1; no firm D call. The CDR3 spans 13 residues. Germline loops: CDR1 MNHEY, CDR2 SMNVEV (reference sequence). The V gene lost 5 bases and the J gene lost 7 bases, with 14 bases spanning the gap.

This clone was observed a handful of times. J is TRBJ2-7 and V is TRBV4-1; 13 nucleotides match TRBD2. The V and J ends lost 1 base and 2 bases, in that order; junction bases with no gene match: 2. This CDR3 spans 16 amino acids. Germline CDR1 MGHRA, CDR2 YSYEKL. The CDR3 DNA reads as TGCGCCAGCAGCCAAGTGGGACTAGCGGGGACCTACGAGCAGTACTTC. This translates into CASSQVGLAGTYEQYF.

This chain uses TRBV6-5 with TRBJ2-1; TRBD2 aligns across 15 bases. Per the germline V gene, CDR1 is MNHEY and CDR2 is SVGAGI. The CDR3 spans 13 residues. The J segment lost 7 bases and the V segment lost 11 bases, leaving 3 bases of the junction unmatched. CDR3: CAGGTSGRNEQFF. CDR3 coding DNA: TGTGCCGGAGGGACTAGCGGGAGGAATGAGCAGTTCTTC.

The J gene is TRBJ1-3, the V gene TRBV30, with 8 bases matching TRBD1. The J segment lost 0 bases and the V segment lost 3 bases, leaving 4 bases of the junction unmatched. The CDR3 is 15 residues long. Per germline, CDR1 GTSNPN and CDR2 SVGIG (reference sequence). The chain's CDR3 is CAWRGDRTSGNTIYF. Here the CDR3 DNA reads TGTGCCTGGAGGGGGGACAGGACCTCTGGAAACACCATATATTTT.

This chain uses TRBV5-8 with TRBJ2-7; D perhaps matches TRBD2 (5 bases). V was clipped by 4 bases and J by 5 bases, with 22 bases between them. Per the germline V gene, CDR1 is SGHTS and CDR2 is YDEGEE. The CDR3 is 16 amino acids. CDR3 residues: CASSPSKGFFGDEQYF. The CDR3 DNA reads as TGTGCCAGCAGCCCCTCGAAGGGCTTTTTCGGGGACGAGCAGTACTTC. The full variable domain, its missing parts supplied by reference TRBV5-8 and TRBJ2-7, is EAGVTQSPTHLIKTRGQQATLRCSPISGHTSVYWYQQALGLGLQFLLWYDEGEERNRGNFPPRFSGRQFPNYSSELNVNALELEDSALYLCASSPSKGFFGDEQYFGPGTRLTVT.

This clone was seen only a few times. V usage is TRBV19 and J usage is TRBJ1-1; D is ambiguous. Germline CDR1 reads LNHDA; CDR2 reads SQIVND (reference sequence). The CDR3 consists of 14 residues. V gave up 1 base and J gave up 7 bases, with 13 bases separating them. DNA for the CDR3: TGTGCCAGTAGTATAGGGGAGCCTCCCGGTGAAGCTTTCTTT. Its translation: CASSIGEPPGEAFF.

The rearrangement links TRBV5-1 to TRBJ2-3, with 8 bases aligning to TRBD2. Trimming took 0 bases from V and 0 from J; bases not matched to a gene: 3. This CDR3 has 16 residues. CDR1 and CDR2 (germline): SGHRS, YFSETQ. The CDR3 here is CASSLAPSGSTDTQYF. For the CDR3, the DNA is TGCGCCAGCAGCTTGGCGCCTAGCGGGAGCACAGATACGCAGTATTTT.

The CDR3 sequence is CASSLTSPDYNEQFF. The CDR3 nucleotides read TGTGCCAGCAGCTTGACTAGCCCTGACTACAATGAGCAGTTCTTC. This chain connects TRBV13 to TRBJ2-1; 7 nucleotides agree with TRBD2. The trim removed 3 bases at V and 3 bases at J, leaving 5 bases unmatched. Germline V gives CDR1 PRHDT, CDR2 FYEKMQ (reference sequence). This CDR3 is 15 amino acids long.

Here the CDR3 DNA reads TGTGCCAAGGCAGGACGAGGGGGCACTGAAGCTTTCTTT. It encodes CAKAGRGGTEAFF. V gene TRBV30 combines with J gene TRBJ1-1; possible D gene TRBD1, 6 bases. In germline, CDR1 is GTSNPN, CDR2 SVGIG (reference sequence). V lost 8 bases, J lost 4 bases, and 17 bases lay in between. This CDR3 has 13 residues. Based on the CDR3 plus reference TRBV30 and TRBJ1-1, the full variable domain is SQTIHQWPATLVQPVGSPLSLECTVEGTSNPNLYWYRQAAGRGLQLLFYSVGIGQISSEVPQNLSASRPQDRQFILSSKKLLLSDSGFYLCAKAGRGGTEAFFGQGTRLTVV.

In its sample, this clone was seen once. This chain links TRBV18 with TRBJ2-1; D is perhaps TRBD2 (5 bases). Per germline, CDR1 KGHSH and CDR2 LQKENI. Between the trimmed V and J ends, which lost 3 bases and 5 bases, there was a span of 17 bases. The CDR3 is made up of 16 amino acids. This chain's CDR3 is CASSPRLGGLNNEQFF. The DNA of the CDR3 is TGTGCCAGCTCACCCCGACTGGGCGGGTTAAACAATGAGCAGTTCTTC.

This chain joins TRBV19 and TRBJ2-5; 12 bases map to TRBD2. The CDR3 totals 19 residues. CDR1 and CDR2 from the germline V gene are LNHDA and SQIVND (reference sequence). The V segment lost 5 bases and the J segment 2 bases; nucleotides outside the gene matches: 15. For the CDR3, the DNA is TGTGCCAGTAGTCCTGGGACTAGCGGGCCCGGAGGAGGACAAGAGACCCAGTACTTC. This encodes CASSPGTSGPGGGQETQYF.

This chain links TRBV9 with TRBJ1-4, with D perhaps matching TRBD1 (6 bases). V gave up 1 base and J gave up 0 bases, with 13 bases separating them. The CDR3 runs to 17 residues. Germline-derived CDR1 and CDR2 are SGDLS and YYNGEE. The CDR3 coding sequence is TGTGCCAGCAGCGTATCCCCCGGGACACCAACTAATGAAAAACTGTTTTTT. It yields the protein CASSVSPGTPTNEKLFF.

The chain is built from TRBV30 and TRBJ2-3; TRBD2 aligns across 12 bases. V gave up 1 base and J gave up 2 bases; unmatched junction bases: 1. Germline V gene sequence: CDR1 GTSNPN, CDR2 SVGIG (reference sequence). CDR3 length equals 15 residues. This chain's CDR3 is CAWSGTSGTTDTQYF. Written as DNA, the CDR3 is TGTGCCTGGAGTGGGACTAGCGGGACCACAGATACGCAGTATTTT.

V and J are TRBV28 and TRBJ1-2; 8 bases agree with TRBD1. Trimming removed 10 bases from V and 6 bases from J; junction bases left unmatched: 10. Germline CDR1 and CDR2: MDHEN and SYDVKM. The CDR3 runs to 13 residues. CDR3 residues: CATIQGGLDGYTF. CDR3 sequence (DNA): TGTGCCACGATACAGGGGGGTTTGGATGGCTACACCTTC.

This chain connects TRBV25-1 to TRBJ1-1; D perhaps matches TRBD1 (6 bases). Germline lookup yields CDR1 MGHDK and CDR2 SYGVNS. This CDR3 has 14 amino acids. The V end lost 6 bases, the J end lost 0 bases, and 11 bases lay between the germline ends. CDR3 protein: CASSLQGLNTEAFF. The CDR3 coding sequence is TGTGCCAGCAGCTTACAGGGATTGAACACTGAAGCTTTCTTT.

The chain carries TRBV5-1 and TRBJ2-2; 7 nucleotides match TRBD1. The CDR3 contains 14 residues. Germline CDR1 reads SGHRS; CDR2 reads YFSETQ. The ends lost 5 bases at V and 0 bases at J; junction bases unmatched: 1. The CDR3 DNA reads TGCGCCAGCAGTGGGACAGCGAACACCGGGGAGCTGTTTTTT. Translating gives CASSGTANTGELFF.

The chain has TRBV9 and TRBJ2-2; 10 bases are a match to TRBD2. This CDR3 contains 16 residues. Germline V gene sequence: CDR1 SGDLS, CDR2 YYNGEE. The ends lost 4 bases at V and 2 bases at J; junction bases unmatched: 5. Written as DNA, the CDR3 is TGTGCCAGCAGCCCCCGACTAGCGGGTAACACCGGGGAGCTGTTTTTT. It is translated as CASSPRLAGNTGELFF.

This chain joins TRBV18 and TRBJ1-1, with a weak D call TRBD1 (6 bases). Germline CDR1 and CDR2: KGHSH and LQKENI. This CDR3 spans 15 amino acids. With 10 bases removed from V and 0 bases from J, the gap between germline ends came to 18 bases. The chain's CDR3 is CATSNGWDMNTEAFF. The CDR3 coding sequence is TGTGCCACCTCTAACGGGTGGGACATGAACACTGAAGCTTTCTTT.